The entry below describes one T cell receptor beta chain. Its target is not known. Germline V gene data show CDR1 as LNHDA and CDR2 as SQIVND (reference sequence). Trimming removed 1 base at V and 1 base at J, with 5 bases between. The CDR3 is 14 residues long. The PCR used 60 Vbeta and 13 Jbeta primers. Assay: immunoSEQ multiplex PCR; the TCRdb copy retains only in-frame clones and omits some. This table has 70,000 to 85,000 clones, approximately 69% appearing once. The data belong to a study of cytomegalovirus exposure and HLA in healthy donors. Study results and limitations: There were several of the most significant clusters that appeared linked to common viral pathogens in a later analysis.

The sample was PBMCs. The sequence derives from a man between 40 and 49 years old in good health and CMV-seropositive. V and J are TRBV19 and TRBJ1-5; no clear D gene. The CDR3 reads CASSIGRSNQPQHF. The DNA of the CDR3 is TGTGCCAGTAGTATAGGGCGGAGCAATCAGCCCCAGCATTTT.